The 30 T cell receptor beta chains below were found in one sample sequenced in a study of T cells in tumors after PD-1 blockade. TCRdb keeps only in-frame clones here, not all; method: immunoSEQ multiplex PCR. The sample records tens of thousands of clones, roughly 70% being singletons. This specimen was PBMCs, taken after anti-PD-1 treatment. The source of these receptors is a human donor with basal cell carcinoma.

This clone was counted only a few times. The chain combines TRBV19 with TRBJ1-1, with D unclear. The CDR3 contains 16 residues. CDR1 is LNHDA, CDR2 SQIVND, per germline (reference sequence). V shed 5 bases and J shed 0 bases, with 16 bases lying between them. The CDR3 bases are TGTGCCAGTAGTCCACCAGACGGTCCCGTGAACACTGAAGCTTTCTTT. It yields the protein CASSPPDGPVNTEAFF.

The sample holds one count of this clone. The sample carries other DNA sequences with the same CDR3. The chain recombines TRBV2 with TRBJ2-1, with 7 bases that match TRBD2. Looked up from germline, CDR1 is SNHLY and CDR2 is FYNNEI. The V and J ends lost 6 bases and 5 bases, in that order; junction bases with no gene match: 4. CDR3 length: 13 amino acids. The CDR3 nucleotides read TGTGCCAGCAGACTCGGGGGGAACAATGAGCAGTTCTTC. The encoded protein is CASRLGGNNEQFF.

The genes are TRBV28 and TRBJ1-1; D is uncertain. The CDR3 totals 14 residues. V was cut by 6 bases and J by 1 base, with 12 bases left in between. Per the germline V gene, CDR1 is MDHEN and CDR2 is SYDVKM. The CDR3 sequence: CASSSGKSNTEAFF. The CDR3 bases are TGTGCCAGCAGCTCAGGAAAATCGAACACTGAAGCTTTCTTT.

The count of this clone is one. The chain links TRBV4-1 to TRBJ1-1, with a weak D call TRBD1 (6 bases). V shed 4 bases and J shed 5 bases, with 17 bases lying between them. Germline V CDR1 and CDR2: MGHRA, YSYEKL. The CDR3 extends over 15 amino acids. The CDR3, as DNA: TGCGCCAGCAGCCCTCCCGACAGGCTATGGACTGAAGCTTTCTTT. Residues: CASSPPDRLWTEAFF.

This chain uses TRBV27 with TRBJ2-3; D perhaps matches TRBD2 (5 bases). CDR1 is MNHEY, CDR2 SMNVEV, per germline (reference sequence). Trimming stripped 4 bases from V and 4 bases from J, with 15 bases between. CDR3 length equals 15 residues. The CDR3 DNA sequence: TGTGCCAGCAGTTCACCACCCAGCGGCGCAGATACGCAGTATTTT. Amino acids: CASSSPPSGADTQYF.

This clone was found a few times. The chain is built from TRBV5-5 and TRBJ2-3; D tentatively reads TRBD1 or TRBD2 (5 bases each). The CDR3 is 17 amino acids. V dropped 0 bases and J dropped 2 bases, with 16 bases sitting between them. CDR1 is SGHKS and CDR2 is YYEKEE in the germline V gene (reference sequence). The CDR3 coding sequence is TGTGCCAGCAGCTTGGCTAACTTCGGGACCCACACAGATACGCAGTATTTT. It codes for CASSLANFGTHTDTQYF.

The chain combines TRBV9 with TRBJ1-2; 9 bases are shared with TRBD1. Germline CDR1 and CDR2: SGDLS and YYNGEE. The length of the CDR3 is 14 residues. The junction had 5 bases not matched to a gene; V was cut back by 5 bases and J by 3 bases. The DNA of the CDR3 is TGTGCCAGCAGGGAGACAGGGGGGCACTATGGCTACACCTTC. This encodes CASRETGGHYGYTF.

The V call is TRBV5-1, the J call TRBJ1-5, with D perhaps matching TRBD1 (5 bases). V lost 2 bases and J 0 bases, leaving 9 bases between the germline ends. There are 15 residues in the CDR3. The germline CDR1 and CDR2 sequences are SGHRS and YFSETQ. CDR3 sequence reads: CASSFEGHSNQPQHF. The CDR3 region has the DNA TGCGCCAGCAGCTTTGAGGGGCATAGCAATCAGCCCCAGCATTTT.

This clone was found once. The chain carries TRBV7-9 and TRBJ2-7; 9 bases fit TRBD1. The V gene end was trimmed by 4 bases and the J gene end by 7 bases; junction bases not matched to a gene: 8. Germline V CDR1 and CDR2: SEHNR, FQNEAQ (reference sequence). CDR3 length: 14 amino acids. CDR3: CASSWGQGLWEQYF. The CDR3, as DNA: TGTGCCAGCAGCTGGGGACAGGGCCTGTGGGAGCAGTACTTC.

V usage is TRBV7-9 and J usage is TRBJ1-3, with D uncertain. The CDR3 has 13 amino acids. The germline V gene has CDR1 SEHNR and CDR2 FQNEAQ (reference sequence). Trimming left V 1 base short and J 4 bases short, with 5 bases between. CDR3 loop: CASSLVGGNTIYF. DNA of the CDR3: TGTGCCAGCAGCTTAGTCGGCGGAAACACCATATATTTT.

This clone was recorded a few times. The rearrangement links TRBV28 to TRBJ1-2; 11 bases are a match to TRBD1. The J segment lost 0 bases and the V segment lost 5 bases, leaving 14 bases of the junction unmatched. CDR1 and CDR2 from the germline V gene are MDHEN and SYDVKM. The CDR3 covers 19 residues. CDR3 DNA sequence: TGTGCCAGCAGTCGGACAGGGGGCTATACCTTCGTACCTAACTATGGCTACACCTTC. Residues: CASSRTGGYTFVPNYGYTF.

The rearrangement uses TRBV5-4 and TRBJ2-1; D gene ambiguous. This CDR3 comprises 16 residues. Germline CDR1 is SGHNT and CDR2 is YYREEE (reference sequence). Trimming removed 0 bases from V and 0 bases from J, with 10 bases in between. The CDR3 nucleotides are TGTGCCAGCAGCTTGGGACTCCGCCCCTCCTACAATGAGCAGTTCTTC. It is translated as CASSLGLRPSYNEQFF.

The rearrangement links TRBV5-4 to TRBJ1-2; a weak D match, TRBD1 (6 bases). Trimming pared 4 bases from V and 4 bases from J, leaving 14 bases between. The CDR3 consists of 14 residues. The V gene's germline CDR1 is SGHNT and CDR2 YYREEE (reference sequence). The CDR3 here is CASSRGREGYGYTF. Here the CDR3 DNA reads TGTGCCAGCAGCCGGGGGCGGGAAGGCTATGGCTACACCTTC.

The chain links TRBV6-1 to TRBJ1-5; D remains unclear. Germline CDR1 MNHNS, CDR2 SASEGT. The CDR3 contains 14 residues. V dropped 0 bases and J dropped 8 bases, with 11 bases sitting between them. The CDR3 nucleotides read TGTGCCAGCAGTGAAGCTGGGAAGGGTGAGCCCCAGCATTTT. Amino acids: CASSEAGKGEPQHF.

The gene calls are TRBV6-6 and TRBJ1-1; tentative D call: TRBD1 (5 bases). This CDR3 contains 14 residues. Germline loops: CDR1 MNHNY, CDR2 SVGAGI (reference sequence). The V gene lost 4 bases and the J gene lost 4 bases, with 13 bases spanning the gap. The CDR3 loop is CASSLQESVTEAFF. The DNA for the CDR3 is TGTGCCAGCAGTTTACAGGAATCGGTCACTGAAGCTTTCTTT.

The genes are TRBV27 and TRBJ2-5; D gene ambiguous. The CDR3 runs 15 residues. Trimming took 3 bases from V and 4 from J, leaving 15 bases between them. CDR1 and CDR2 from the germline V gene are MNHEY and SMNVEV (reference sequence). Written as DNA, the CDR3 is TGTGCCAGCAGTTTGGCCCCTGCGTGGGGAGAGACCCAGTACTTC. Its translation: CASSLAPAWGETQYF.

This clone turned up a few times. The genes are TRBV4-1 and TRBJ1-5, with D tentatively TRBD1 (5 bases). The CDR3 totals 15 residues. Germline V lookup: CDR1 MGHRA, CDR2 YSYEKL. V gave up 0 bases and J gave up 9 bases, with 15 bases separating them. Here the CDR3 reads CASSQEGRLGVPQHF. The CDR3 DNA reads as TGCGCCAGCAGCCAAGAGGGGCGGCTGGGGGTGCCCCAGCATTTT.

The chain joins TRBV3-1 (or the pseudogene TRBV3-2) to TRBJ2-1; 8 positions agree with TRBD2. Germline V gene sequence: CDR1 LGHDT, CDR2 YNNKEL (reference sequence). The trim removed 4 bases at V and 7 bases at J, leaving 12 bases unmatched. The CDR3 extends over 16 amino acids. This CDR3 reads CASSLGGRGARNEQFF. The CDR3 nucleotides are TGTGCCAGCAGCCTTGGGGGGCGGGGGGCACGTAATGAGCAGTTCTTC.

This clone was counted a few times. The chain is built from TRBV11-1 and TRBJ2-6; D may be TRBD1 (6 bases). The CDR3 is made up of 16 amino acids. V lost 5 bases to trimming and J lost 4 bases, with 15 bases between them. Germline values: CDR1 SGHAT, CDR2 FQDESV (reference sequence). This CDR3 is CASSEPRGSGANVLTF. The CDR3 DNA is TGTGCCAGCAGCGAACCCAGGGGCTCAGGGGCCAACGTCCTGACTTTC.

The chain is built from TRBV4-2 and TRBJ2-7; 7 bases fit TRBD1. Germline CDR1 reads LGHNA; CDR2 reads YNFKEQ. The length of the CDR3 is 14 residues. V lost 0 bases, J lost 2 bases, and 1 base stayed unmatched. The CDR3 coding sequence is TGTGCCAGCAGCCAAGATGACAGGGCCTACGAGCAGTACTTC. Residues: CASSQDDRAYEQYF.

The chain uses TRBV6-6 and TRBJ2-7; 10 nucleotides line up with TRBD1. Germline V gene sequence: CDR1 MNHNY, CDR2 SVGAGI (reference sequence). The CDR3 is 15 amino acids. V trimming: 2 bases; J trimming: 7 bases; junction bases outside the gene matches: 8. The CDR3 spells CASSYQGQGRREQYF. DNA of the CDR3: TGTGCCAGCAGTTACCAGGGACAGGGGCGACGGGAGCAGTACTTC.

This clone was seen more than once but under ten times. The chain employs TRBV7-8 and TRBJ1-5; D unclear. Per the germline V gene, CDR1 is SGHVS and CDR2 is FQNEAQ. The ends were cut back, 4 bases at V and 4 bases at J, with 8 bases in the middle. There are 13 residues in the CDR3. This CDR3 reads CASSSSSNQPQHF. CDR3 nucleotide sequence: TGTGCCAGCAGCTCCTCGTCTAATCAGCCCCAGCATTTT.

The chain joins TRBV6-6 to TRBJ2-3; 9 bases align to TRBD1. Germline lookup yields CDR1 MNHNY and CDR2 SVGAGI (reference sequence). The ends lost 6 bases at V and 5 bases at J; junction bases unmatched: 6. This CDR3 spans 14 amino acids. The CDR3 region is CASSQTGGGDTQYF. For the CDR3, the DNA is TGTGCCAGCAGCCAGACAGGGGGTGGAGATACGCAGTATTTT.

The chain recombines TRBV19 with TRBJ2-1, with 7 positions matching TRBD1. This CDR3 region has 15 residues. J gave up 6 bases and V 3 bases, and 8 bases lay outside the gene matches. Germline lookup yields CDR1 LNHDA and CDR2 SQIVND (reference sequence). CDR3 DNA: TGTGCCAGTAGTATCAAAAGGGGGCCGGGCAATGAGCAGTTCTTC. It encodes CASSIKRGPGNEQFF.

The rearrangement links TRBV19 to TRBJ1-2; a possible D gene is TRBD1 (6 bases). Germline CDR1 LNHDA, CDR2 SQIVND (reference sequence). V lost 0 bases to trimming and J lost 2 bases, with 10 bases between them. The CDR3 length is 15 residues. CDR3 sequence: CASSIEAGDNYGYTF. For the CDR3, the DNA is TGTGCCAGTAGTATAGAGGCAGGGGACAACTATGGCTACACCTTC. The whole variable domain, remainder taken from reference TRBV19 and TRBJ1-2, is DGGITQSPKYLFRKEGQNVTLSCEQNLNHDAMYWYRQDPGQGLRLIYYSQIVNDFQKGDIAEGYSVSREKKESFPLTVTSAQKNPTAFYLCASSIEAGDNYGYTFGSGTRLTVV.

The chain couples TRBV2 to TRBJ2-7; TRBD1 matches 7 bases. V lost 4 bases to trimming and J lost 9 bases; unmatched junction nucleotides: 15. The CDR3 extends over 15 amino acids. CDR1 and CDR2 (germline): SNHLY, FYNNEI. CDR3 in DNA: TGTGCCAGCAGTGTGGGACAGACTGGTTGGTTGGTGCAGTACTTC. Translated: CASSVGQTGWLVQYF.

The chain uses TRBV10-1 and TRBJ1-5; no firm D call. The V gene's germline CDR1 is WNHNN and CDR2 SYGVQD (reference sequence). The CDR3 spans 13 residues. The V end was cut by 3 bases, the J end by 4 bases, with 7 bases between. CDR3 sequence: CASSDTPNQPQHF. CDR3 bases: TGCGCCAGCAGTGATACACCGAATCAGCCCCAGCATTTT.

This rearrangement joins TRBV30 to TRBJ1-1; 7 bases fit TRBD1. This CDR3 spans 13 amino acids. Germline-derived CDR1 and CDR2 are GTSNPN and SVGIG (reference sequence). V lost 3 bases and J lost 10; bases outside the gene matches: 11. The CDR3 region is CAWRITGASAAFF. The CDR3 DNA reads as TGTGCCTGGAGGATTACAGGGGCCTCCGCAGCTTTCTTT.

The chain couples TRBV7-8 to TRBJ2-7; D ambiguous. Germline assignment: CDR1 SGHVS and CDR2 FQNEAQ. The V end lost 5 bases, the J end lost 2 bases, and 16 bases lay between the germline ends. CDR3 length equals 15 residues. In DNA form, the CDR3 reads TGTGCCAGCAGCGCTCTTCCCGGCTCCGCCTACGAGCAGTACTTC. Translated: CASSALPGSAYEQYF.

V usage is TRBV6-5 and J usage is TRBJ2-4; D ambiguous. Looked up from germline, CDR1 is MNHEY and CDR2 is SVGAGI. The CDR3 covers 15 residues. V gave up 8 bases and J gave up 0 bases, with 14 bases separating them. The CDR3 bases are TGTGCCAGCGCCCCGGCAACTCTAGCCAAAAACATTCAGTACTTC. Its protein is CASAPATLAKNIQYF.